Sequencing of this T cell receptor beta chain was carried out in a study of T cells of healthy individuals listed by TCRdb under 2018. The CDR3 goes from the cysteine to the phenylalanine over 13 residues. Only CDR3 DNA is held: 39 bases, read in frame from base 1. Here V drops 9 bases and J drops 8 bases, and the junction holds 9 bases not matched to any gene. CDR1 SNHLY and CDR2 FYNNEI are derived from the germline V gene. The sample holds a few counts of this clonotype. Its specific antigen is unknown. The record has no base qualities; no much larger clone is one base away. The library was made by 5' RACE. Sequenced on an Illumina MiSeq. Clones were called with MiXCR by TCRdb after fastp trimmed the public reads at Q25, and only in-frame beta chains were retained. Each CDR3 protein appears once, grouped with its most common genes and DNA. This sample comprises about 96,000 distinct CDR3 sequences, under 20% of them detected only once. More than 5.5% of the sample lies in the top ten.

The clonotype comes from a human donor in good health. The chain employs TRBV2 and TRBJ1-4; the central 7 bases match TRBD1. CDR3 loop: CASSGGFGEKLFF. The sequence in DNA is TGTGCCAGTTCAGGGGGATTTGGGGAAAAACTGTTTTTT.